The 32 T cell receptor beta chains presented below share a single source sample, sequenced in a study of blood T cell repertoires in COVID-19 (dated by TCRdb to 2018 to 2021). Library construction relied on the immunoSEQ multiplex PCR assay. Here the immuneACCESS table is served through TCRdb, limited to in-frame sequences with V and J called. Missing clones are a known gap in these copies; in checked studies unresolved V genes cover under half, and the rest lacks a known reason. This sample holds about 180,000 clones; around 85% were observed only once. The ten largest clones represent roughly 11% of the sample. What was sequenced was peripheral blood. Receptors originate from a human donor with active or convalescent COVID-19. The donor label of this sample is uncertain.

The chain carries TRBV6-6 and TRBJ1-2; 8 nucleotides match TRBD1. CDR1 MNHNY and CDR2 SVGAGI come from the germline V gene (reference sequence). This CDR3 contains 14 residues. The junction had 2 bases not matched to a gene; V was cut back by 5 bases and J by 0 bases. The DNA for the CDR3 is TGTGCCAGCAGTGGACAGGGAGCTAACTATGGCTACACCTTC. Encoded protein: CASSGQGANYGYTF.

This clone was counted once. V and J are TRBV9 and TRBJ2-1; 10 nucleotides line up with TRBD2. Germline-derived CDR1 and CDR2 are SGDLS and YYNGEE. Trimming at V came to 3 bases and at J to 4 bases, leaving 7 bases not matched to a gene. The CDR3 is 16 residues long. The CDR3 DNA is TGTGCCAGCAGCGGGGGGACTAGCGATCTGTACAATGAGCAGTTCTTC. Translated, it gives CASSGGTSDLYNEQFF.

The genes are TRBV7-2 and TRBJ1-4; D gene ambiguous. Trimming took off 2 bases at V and 5 bases at J, with 12 bases between the two ends. From germline, CDR1 is SGHTA and CDR2 FQGNSA. The CDR3 is 15 residues long. The CDR3 region is CASSLQWPLNEKLFF. The CDR3 coding sequence is TGTGCCAGCAGCTTACAATGGCCTTTAAATGAAAAACTGTTTTTT.

The chain combines TRBV6-5 with TRBJ2-7, with TRBD2 matching 9 bases. The germline gives CDR1 MNHEY, CDR2 SVGAGI. With 4 bases clipped from V and 4 bases from J, the junction kept 5 bases outside the gene matches. This CDR3 spans 14 amino acids. The CDR3 here is CASSFSGSIYEQYF. The CDR3, as DNA: TGTGCCAGCAGTTTTAGCGGGAGTATTTACGAGCAGTACTTC.

This sequence joins TRBV19 and TRBJ2-1; the D gene is possibly TRBD2 (6 bases). With 6 bases removed from V and 0 bases from J, the gap between germline ends came to 15 bases. This CDR3 contains 16 residues. Germline lookup yields CDR1 LNHDA and CDR2 SQIVND (reference sequence). The CDR3 sequence is CASRSGLPSSYNEQFF. Written as DNA, the CDR3 is TGTGCCAGTAGAAGCGGACTACCCAGCTCCTACAATGAGCAGTTCTTC.

The chain carries TRBV3-1 (or the pseudogene TRBV3-2) and TRBJ1-4; TRBD1 might be the D (6 bases). CDR3 size: 14 residues. The V gene's germline CDR1 is LGHDT and CDR2 YNNKEL (reference sequence). Trimming left V 4 bases short and J 2 bases short, with 8 bases between. CDR3 sequence (DNA): TGTGCCAGCAGCCGGGGACACACTAATGAAAAACTGTTTTTT. The encoded protein is CASSRGHTNEKLFF.

This rearrangement joins TRBV2 to TRBJ2-2; 12 bases fit TRBD1. There are 15 residues in the CDR3. Trimming at V came to 6 bases and at J to 6 bases, leaving 5 bases not matched to a gene. CDR1 is SNHLY, CDR2 FYNNEI, per germline. CDR3 in DNA: TGTGCCAGCAGGCCAGGGACAGGGGGCCCCGGGGAGCTGTTTTTT. This encodes CASRPGTGGPGELFF.

The chain links TRBV2 to TRBJ1-1; 10 nucleotides line up with TRBD1. Germline assignment: CDR1 SNHLY and CDR2 FYNNEI. V lost 11 bases and J lost 0; bases outside the gene matches: 6. The CDR3 runs 14 residues. In DNA, the CDR3 is TGTGCCGGGAGACAGGGGGCTATGAACACTGAAGCTTTCTTT. Encoded protein: CAGRQGAMNTEAFF.

The gene calls are TRBV12-3 or TRBV12-4 and TRBJ2-7; no reliable D call. CDR3 length: 12 amino acids. Between the trimmed V and J ends, which lost 2 bases and 2 bases, there was a span of 4 bases. CDR3 sequence reads: CASSLNTYEQYF. In nucleotides, the CDR3 is TGTGCCAGCAGTTTAAATACCTACGAGCAGTACTTC.

The chain couples TRBV5-1 to TRBJ1-2, with 8 bases aligning to TRBD1. The V gene end was trimmed by 1 base and the J gene end by 4 bases; junction bases not matched to a gene: 9. The CDR3 loop spans 16 amino acids. Germline CDR1 reads SGHRS; CDR2 reads YFSETQ. The CDR3 nucleotides are TGCGCCAGCAGCTTGTTCTCAGGGGGCGGGATCTATGGCTACACCTTC. It translates to CASSLFSGGGIYGYTF. Looking up the rest from reference TRBV5-1 and TRBJ1-2 gives the full variable domain: KAGVTQTPRYLIKTRGQQVTLSCSPISGHRSVSWYQQTPGQGLQFLFEYFSETQRNKGNFPGRFSGRQFSNSRSEMNVSTLELGDSALYLCASSLFSGGGIYGYTFGSGTRLTVV.

Notes on this clone: Within the sample, other DNA sequences also encode this same CDR3. The J gene is TRBJ2-7, the V gene TRBV7-2; 13 bases line up with TRBD2. V shed 4 bases and J 2 bases; nucleotides not matched to a gene: 2. The CDR3 length is 15 residues. Germline CDR1 SGHTA, CDR2 FQGNSA. The CDR3: CASSSTSGGAYEQYF. Written as DNA, the CDR3 is TGTGCCAGCAGCTCCACTAGCGGGGGGGCCTACGAGCAGTACTTC.

The rearrangement joins TRBV7-3 to TRBJ2-1; the D is unclear. V lost 5 bases to trimming and J lost 0 bases, with 8 bases between them. Germline CDR1 SGHTA, CDR2 FQGTGA. This CDR3 is 14 amino acids long. The CDR3, as DNA: TGTGCCAGCAGCCGCTCTAGCTCCTACAATGAGCAGTTCTTC. Protein product: CASSRSSSYNEQFF.

The chain recombines TRBV4-1 with TRBJ2-3; D ambiguous. This CDR3 has 17 amino acids. V was pared by 3 bases and J by 0 bases, with 16 bases between. Germline CDR1 MGHRA, CDR2 YSYEKL. The CDR3 is CASSQASLAASTDTQYF. As DNA, the CDR3 is TGCGCCAGCAGCCAGGCCTCCCTCGCGGCAAGCACAGATACGCAGTATTTT.

The rearrangement uses TRBV5-1 and TRBJ2-1, with D tentatively TRBD1 (6 bases). The ends were cut back, 2 bases at V and 7 bases at J, with 16 bases in the middle. The germline gives CDR1 SGHRS, CDR2 YFSETQ. This CDR3 is 15 amino acids long. As DNA, the CDR3 is TGCGCCAGCAGCTTTAGGCAGGGGCATCTAAATGAGCAGTTCTTC. Translating it yields CASSFRQGHLNEQFF.

J is TRBJ2-1 and V is TRBV28; D uncertain. This CDR3 is built from 13 residues. Between the trimmed V and J ends, which lost 6 bases and 6 bases, there was a span of 12 bases. The germline gives CDR1 MDHEN, CDR2 SYDVKM. CDR3 sequence: CASSTLISNEQFF. CDR3 sequence (DNA): TGTGCCAGCAGCACCCTCATTAGCAATGAGCAGTTCTTC. The full variable domain, in which reference TRBV28 and TRBJ2-1 provide the parts outside the CDR3, is DVKVTQSSRYLVKRTGEKVFLECVQDMDHENMFWYRQDPGLGLRLIYFSYDVKMKEKGDIPEGYSVSREKKERFSLILESASTNQTSMYLCASSTLISNEQFFGPGTRLTVL.

About this clone: A junction boundary mismatches the germline segment, possibly from a read error. This chain uses TRBV4-1 with TRBJ2-2; TRBD1 agrees at 10 bases. Germline V gives CDR1 MGHRA, CDR2 YSYEKL. The CDR3 runs to 21 residues. CDR3: CPSSQVRGGDRGYANTGELFF. CDR3 DNA sequence: TGCCCCAGCAGCCAAGTCCGGGGGGGGGACAGGGGATACGCGAACACCGGGGAGCTGTTTTTT.

V is TRBV11-2 and J is TRBJ1-1; D may be TRBD1 (5 bases). Germline loops: CDR1 SGHAT, CDR2 FQNNGV. This CDR3 has 15 amino acids. The V gene lost 3 bases and the J gene lost 6 bases, with 17 bases spanning the gap. DNA for the CDR3: TGTGCCAGCAGCTTGGAACCGGGACTTAGGGCTGAAGCTTTCTTT. Amino acids: CASSLEPGLRAEAFF.

The chain links TRBV10-3 to TRBJ2-6, with 10 bases identical to TRBD1. The CDR3 totals 17 residues. V lost 6 bases to trimming and J lost 3 bases; unmatched junction nucleotides: 8. Germline CDR1 is ENHRY and CDR2 is SYGVKD. As DNA, the CDR3 is TGTGCCATCAGGGAAGACAGGGGGCTCGGTGGGGCCAACGTCCTGACTTTC. As protein: CAIREDRGLGGANVLTF.

This chain uses TRBV3-1 (or the pseudogene TRBV3-2) with TRBJ1-6; 11 bases map to TRBD1. J was trimmed by 9 bases and V by 4 bases; bases with no gene match: 8. The germline gives CDR1 LGHDT, CDR2 YNNKEL (reference sequence). The CDR3 sequence is 16 residues long. The CDR3 coding sequence is TGTGCCAGCAGCCTGGTGACCGGGACAGGGGGTTCACCCCTCCACTTT. Protein product: CASSLVTGTGGSPLHF.

The chain uses TRBV2 and TRBJ1-2; 7 nucleotides match TRBD1. The CDR3 loop spans 13 amino acids. Germline CDR1 SNHLY, CDR2 FYNNEI. The V and J ends lost 3 bases and 6 bases, in that order; junction bases with no gene match: 4. CDR3 sequence (DNA): TGTGCCAGCAGTGAGACAGGGTGGAATGGCTACACCTTC. Translated, it gives CASSETGWNGYTF.

The V gene is TRBV27, the J gene TRBJ1-2; possible D gene TRBD1, 6 bases. Germline V gene data show CDR1 as MNHEY and CDR2 as SMNVEV (reference sequence). This CDR3 has 15 amino acids. V lost 0 bases and J lost 13, with 21 bases in between. CDR3 loop: CASSLSRTVPTLSTF. CDR3 bases: TGTGCCAGCAGTTTATCGAGGACAGTTCCCACGCTCTCCACCTTC.

The V call is TRBV6-1, the J call TRBJ1-5, with 8 bases lining up with TRBD1. This CDR3 comprises 19 residues. J lost 0 bases, V lost 3 bases, and 13 bases had no gene match. Germline CDR1 reads MNHNS; CDR2 reads SASEGT. CDR3 nucleotides: TGTGCCAGCAGTGAGCCCCGGGACAGGTCACAAAATAGCAATCAGCCCCAGCATTTT. Its translation is CASSEPRDRSQNSNQPQHF.

This clone has a single count. The genes are TRBV7-2 and TRBJ2-2; tentatively, D is TRBD1 (6 bases). Per germline, CDR1 SGHTA and CDR2 FQGNSA. With 4 bases removed from V and 5 bases from J, the gap between germline ends came to 14 bases. This CDR3 has 15 residues. The CDR3 sequence: CASSWGRGNTGELFF. The DNA of the CDR3 is TGTGCCAGCAGCTGGGGAAGGGGGAATACCGGGGAGCTGTTTTTT.

The J gene is TRBJ1-2, the V gene TRBV4-2; 7 positions agree with TRBD1. This CDR3 is 13 amino acids long. Losses at the gene ends were 5 bases for V and 2 bases for J; bases not matched to a gene: 2. Germline V gives CDR1 LGHNA, CDR2 YNFKEQ. The CDR3 is CASSTGQNYGYTF. DNA for the CDR3: TGTGCCAGCAGCACGGGACAGAACTATGGCTACACCTTC.

The chain has TRBV2 and TRBJ1-2, with TRBD1 as a possible D gene (6 bases). The germline V gene has CDR1 SNHLY and CDR2 FYNNEI. Trimming removed 3 bases from V and 7 bases from J, with 12 bases in between. This CDR3 has 13 residues. CDR3 protein: CASSDRGAVGYTF. The CDR3 DNA reads as TGTGCCAGCAGTGACCGGGGGGCAGTTGGCTACACCTTC.

The gene calls are TRBV9 and TRBJ2-2; a possible D gene is TRBD2 (5 bases). The germline gives CDR1 SGDLS, CDR2 YYNGEE. Trimming took 2 bases from V and 5 from J, leaving 10 bases between them. The CDR3 runs 14 residues. The CDR3 nucleotides are TGTGCCAGCAGCGTGCACGAGCGGACCGGGGAGCTGTTTTTT. Translated: CASSVHERTGELFF.

V gene TRBV7-3 combines with J gene TRBJ2-5; TRBD1 agrees at 8 bases. Germline V gene lookup returns CDR1 SGHTA and CDR2 FQGTGA. The CDR3 consists of 13 residues. Unmatched junction bases numbered 3, after V lost 5 bases and J lost 4 bases. The CDR3 loop reads CASSPGTGETQYF. In nucleotides, the CDR3 is TGTGCCAGCAGCCCGGGGACAGGAGAGACCCAGTACTTC. The variable domain in full, completed from reference TRBV7-3 and TRBJ2-5, reads GAGVSQTPSNKVTEKGKYVELRCDPISGHTALYWYRQSLGQGPEFLIYFQGTGAADDSGLPNDRFFAVRPEGSVSTLKIQRTERGDSAVYLCASSPGTGETQYFGPGTRLLVL.

In this sample, this clone turned up a few times. The chain couples TRBV28 to TRBJ2-7, with 10 bases identical to TRBD1. V gave up 3 bases and J gave up 7 bases; unmatched junction bases: 0. Germline lookup yields CDR1 MDHEN and CDR2 SYDVKM. CDR3 size: 12 residues. The CDR3 coding sequence is TGTGCCAGCAGTTTGGACAGGGGGGAGCAGTACTTC. Translating it yields CASSLDRGEQYF.

V gene TRBV27 combines with J gene TRBJ2-5; the match to TRBD2 covers 9 bases. V dropped 4 bases and J dropped 3; count of bases not matched to a gene: 6. Germline CDR1 MNHEY, CDR2 SMNVEV (reference sequence). The length of the CDR3 is 15 residues. In nucleotides, the CDR3 is TGTGCCAGCAGTTCCCCAGCGGGGGGAGAAGAGACCCAGTACTTC. Its protein is CASSSPAGGEETQYF.

The rearrangement uses TRBV24-1 and TRBJ1-1; no firm D call. This CDR3 has 13 amino acids. V lost 8 bases, J lost 2 bases, and 11 bases lay in between. The germline CDR1 and CDR2 sequences are KGHDR and SFDVKD. CDR3 residues: CATTGSKNTEAFF. Here the CDR3 DNA reads TGTGCCACCACCGGGAGCAAAAACACTGAAGCTTTCTTT.

This clone was observed a handful of times. The chain recombines TRBV24-1 with TRBJ1-4; D might be TRBD1 (5 bases). This CDR3 is 15 amino acids long. The V end lost 1 base, the J end lost 6 bases, and 11 bases lay between the germline ends. Germline loops: CDR1 KGHDR, CDR2 SFDVKD. The DNA of the CDR3 is TGTGCCACCAGTGATTTTAGGCAAGGGGATGAAAAACTGTTTTTT. It is translated as CATSDFRQGDEKLFF.

V usage is TRBV10-3 and J usage is TRBJ2-3; TRBD2 matches at 7 bases. Per the germline V gene, CDR1 is ENHRY and CDR2 is SYGVKD. Trimming took 8 bases from V and 6 from J; bases not matched to a gene: 11. CDR3 size: 14 residues. The CDR3 nucleotides read TGTGCCATCGCTCGGCGGGAGAAAAGCGATACGCAGTATTTT. The encoded protein is CAIARREKSDTQYF.